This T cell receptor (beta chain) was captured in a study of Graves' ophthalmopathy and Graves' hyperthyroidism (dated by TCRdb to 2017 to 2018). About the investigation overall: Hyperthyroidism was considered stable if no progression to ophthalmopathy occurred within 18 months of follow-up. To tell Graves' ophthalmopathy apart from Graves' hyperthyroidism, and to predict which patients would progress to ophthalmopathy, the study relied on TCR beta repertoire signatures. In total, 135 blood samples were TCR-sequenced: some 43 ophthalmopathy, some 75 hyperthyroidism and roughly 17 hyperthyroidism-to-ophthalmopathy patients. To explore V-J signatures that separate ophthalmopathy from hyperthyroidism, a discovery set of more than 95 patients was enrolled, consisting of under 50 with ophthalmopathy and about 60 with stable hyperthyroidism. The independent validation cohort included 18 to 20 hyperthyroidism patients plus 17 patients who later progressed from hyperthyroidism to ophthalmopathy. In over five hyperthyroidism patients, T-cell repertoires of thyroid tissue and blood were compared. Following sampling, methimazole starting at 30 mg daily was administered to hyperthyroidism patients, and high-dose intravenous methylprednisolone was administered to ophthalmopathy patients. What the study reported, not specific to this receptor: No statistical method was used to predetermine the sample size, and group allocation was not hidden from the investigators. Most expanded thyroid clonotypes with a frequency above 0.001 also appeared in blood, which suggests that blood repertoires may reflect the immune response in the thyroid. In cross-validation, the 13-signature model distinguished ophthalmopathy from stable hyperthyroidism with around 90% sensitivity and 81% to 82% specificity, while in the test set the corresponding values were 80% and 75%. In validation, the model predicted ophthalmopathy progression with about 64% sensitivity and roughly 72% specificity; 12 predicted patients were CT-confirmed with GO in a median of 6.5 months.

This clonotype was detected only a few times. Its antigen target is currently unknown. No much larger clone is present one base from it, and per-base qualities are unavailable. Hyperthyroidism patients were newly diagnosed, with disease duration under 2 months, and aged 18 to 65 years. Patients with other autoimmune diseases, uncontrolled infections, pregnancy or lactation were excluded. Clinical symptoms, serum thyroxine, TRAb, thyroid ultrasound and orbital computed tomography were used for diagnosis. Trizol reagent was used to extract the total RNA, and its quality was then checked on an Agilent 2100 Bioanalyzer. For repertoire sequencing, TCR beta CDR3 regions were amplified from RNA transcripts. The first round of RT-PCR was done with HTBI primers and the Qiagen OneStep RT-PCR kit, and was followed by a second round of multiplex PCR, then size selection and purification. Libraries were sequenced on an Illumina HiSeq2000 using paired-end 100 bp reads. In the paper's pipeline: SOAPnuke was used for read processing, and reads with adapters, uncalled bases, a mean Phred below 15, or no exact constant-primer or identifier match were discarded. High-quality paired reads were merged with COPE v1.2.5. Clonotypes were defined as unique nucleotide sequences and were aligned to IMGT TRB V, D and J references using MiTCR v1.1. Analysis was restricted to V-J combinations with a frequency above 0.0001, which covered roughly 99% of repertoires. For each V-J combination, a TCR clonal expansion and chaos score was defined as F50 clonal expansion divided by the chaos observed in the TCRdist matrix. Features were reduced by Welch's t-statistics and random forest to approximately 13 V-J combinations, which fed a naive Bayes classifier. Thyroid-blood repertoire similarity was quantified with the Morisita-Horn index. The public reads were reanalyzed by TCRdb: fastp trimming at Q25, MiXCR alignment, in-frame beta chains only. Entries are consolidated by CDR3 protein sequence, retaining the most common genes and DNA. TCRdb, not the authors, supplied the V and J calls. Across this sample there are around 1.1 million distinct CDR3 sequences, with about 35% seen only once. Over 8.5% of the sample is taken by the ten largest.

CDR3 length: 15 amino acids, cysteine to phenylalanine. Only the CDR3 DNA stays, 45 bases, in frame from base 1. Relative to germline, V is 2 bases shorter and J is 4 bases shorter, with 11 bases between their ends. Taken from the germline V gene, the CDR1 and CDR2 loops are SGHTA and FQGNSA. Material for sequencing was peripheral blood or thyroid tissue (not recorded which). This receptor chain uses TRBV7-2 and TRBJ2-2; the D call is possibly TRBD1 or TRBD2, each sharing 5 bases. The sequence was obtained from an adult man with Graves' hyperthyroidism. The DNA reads TGTGCCAGCAGCTTATTCGGGGCGGGCACCGGGGAGCTGTTTTTT. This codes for CASSLFGAGTGELFF.